A selection of T cell receptor beta chains follows, all from one sample in a study of blood T cell repertoires in COVID-19. Sequencing used immunoSEQ multiplex PCR; TCRdb keeps in-frame clones, though not all of them. The sample has around 210,000 clones, about 78% seen once; the top ten hold 5.5%. The sequencing sample was made of peripheral blood. The receptors here all came from a woman aged 70-85 years with acute or convalescent COVID-19. Both conserved end residues are part of each CDR3. Each record gives: CDR3 DNA, CDR3 protein, D gene, V gene, CDR3 length, clone size, J gene. D genes are given only for firm matches. Not all rows give a size; the values are once, few, many and, for expanded clones, a class.

DNA: TGTGCCACCAGTGTTGGTGGGGCGGGAGGGCAGAATGAGCAGTTCTTC; CDR3: CATSVGGAGGQNEQFF; D: TRBD2; V: TRBV24-1; length: 16; size: -; J: TRBJ2-1
DNA: TGTGCCAGCTCACCTTCCCAAGGGAGGGGGACAGATACGCAGTATTTT; CDR3: CASSPSQGRGTDTQYF; D: -; V: TRBV18; length: 16; size: -; J: TRBJ2-3
DNA: TGTGCCAGCAGCCAAGGACTAGCGGGTACCTACGAGCAGTACTTC; CDR3: CASSQGLAGTYEQYF; D: TRBD2; V: TRBV5-6; length: 15; size: -; J: TRBJ2-7
DNA: TGTGCCAGCAGTCCCCTAGCGGGGCCCTACAATGAGCAGTTCTTC; CDR3: CASSPLAGPYNEQFF; D: TRBD2; V: TRBV3-1/TRBV3-2; length: 15; size: -; J: TRBJ2-1
DNA: TGTGCCAGCAGGGAAGCGGGAGGCGGGGCAGATACGCAGTATTTT; CDR3: CASREAGGGADTQYF; D: TRBD2; V: TRBV5-4; length: 15; size: -; J: TRBJ2-3
DNA: TGTGCCAGCTCACCCGGACTAGCGGGAATCTACGAGCAGTACTTC; CDR3: CASSPGLAGIYEQYF; D: TRBD2; V: TRBV18; length: 15; size: -; J: TRBJ2-7
DNA: TGTGCCAGCAGTCCATTCTTTAGCGGGACACAAGAGACCCAGTACTTC; CDR3: CASSPFFSGTQETQYF; D: TRBD2; V: TRBV28; length: 16; size: -; J: TRBJ2-5
DNA: TGTGCCAGTAGTATCGTGTCGAGGTACACCGGGGAGCTGTTTTTT; CDR3: CASSIVSRYTGELFF; D: -; V: TRBV19; length: 15; size: once; J: TRBJ2-2
DNA: TGTGCCAGCAGGGGAGGGCCCGATACGCAGTATTTT; CDR3: CASRGGPDTQYF; D: TRBD2; V: TRBV7-2; length: 12; size: once; J: TRBJ2-3
DNA: TGTGCCAGTAGTATGGGGACAGCTGAATTCTCTGGAAACACCATATATTTT; CDR3: CASSMGTAEFSGNTIYF; D: TRBD1; V: TRBV19; length: 17; size: -; J: TRBJ1-3
DNA: TGCAGCGTTGTATATGACGGGACCTACGAGCAGTACTTC; CDR3: CSVVYDGTYEQYF; D: -; V: TRBV29-1; length: 13; size: -; J: TRBJ2-7
DNA: TGTGCCAGCAGTTTCAGGGGACCCAAAAACATTCAGTACTTC; CDR3: CASSFRGPKNIQYF; D: -; V: TRBV28; length: 14; size: -; J: TRBJ2-4
DNA: TGTGCCAGCAGACCCCCCGGGGGAAGCTCCTACGAGCAGTACTTC; CDR3: CASRPPGGSSYEQYF; D: -; V: TRBV6-6; length: 15; size: -; J: TRBJ2-7
DNA: TGTGCCAGCAGTGACTTCGGGACAGGGGGAATATTTGATGGCTACACCTTC; CDR3: CASSDFGTGGIFDGYTF; D: TRBD1; V: TRBV25-1; length: 17; size: -; J: TRBJ1-2
DNA: TGTGCCAGTAGCCGACAGGTCGGCATCGCTGAAGCTTTCTTT; CDR3: CASSRQVGIAEAFF; D: -; V: TRBV19; length: 14; size: once; J: TRBJ1-1
DNA: TGCGCCAGCAGCTTGGGACAGGCGAACACTGAAGCTTTCTTT; CDR3: CASSLGQANTEAFF; D: -; V: TRBV5-1; length: 14; size: -; J: TRBJ1-1
DNA: TGTGCCAGCAGCGTAGCGGGAGACCCCTACAATGAGCAGTTCTTC; CDR3: CASSVAGDPYNEQFF; D: -; V: TRBV9; length: 15; size: few; J: TRBJ2-1
DNA: TGTGCCACCAGCAGGGAGGGGCTAGCGGGAGTCAACTCCTACGAGCAGTACTTC; CDR3: CATSREGLAGVNSYEQYF; D: TRBD2; V: TRBV15; length: 18; size: -; J: TRBJ2-7
DNA: TGCAGTGCTAGAGATATCAGGGGCTTCTACTTC; CDR3: CSARDIRGFYF; D: -; V: TRBV20-1; length: 11; size: -; J: TRBJ2-7
DNA: TGTGCCAGCAGCCAAGGCTCTAGCGGGCCCTACTTGTACGAGCAGTACTTC; CDR3: CASSQGSSGPYLYEQYF; D: TRBD2; V: TRBV3-1/TRBV3-2; length: 17; size: -; J: TRBJ2-7
DNA: TGTGCCAGCTCACCAGGGACTGACTATGGAAACACCATATATTTT; CDR3: CASSPGTDYGNTIYF; D: -; V: TRBV18; length: 15; size: once; J: TRBJ1-3
DNA: TGCGCCAGCAGCTTGGCAGGTAGCACAGATACGCAGTATTTT; CDR3: CASSLAGSTDTQYF; D: -; V: TRBV5-1; length: 14; size: -; J: TRBJ2-3
DNA: TGTGCCAGCAGTAAACTAGCATCTTACTACAATGAGCAGTTCTTC; CDR3: CASSKLASYYNEQFF; D: -; V: TRBV28; length: 15; size: once; J: TRBJ2-1
DNA: TGTGCCAGCAGCTTAAGGGCTGACGCAACTAATGAAAAACTGTTTTTT; CDR3: CASSLRADATNEKLFF; D: -; V: TRBV7-3; length: 16; size: once; J: TRBJ1-4
DNA: TGCAGCGTAGGGACTAGCGAAATAACAGATACGCAGTATTTT; CDR3: CSVGTSEITDTQYF; D: TRBD2; V: TRBV29-1; length: 14; size: -; J: TRBJ2-3
DNA: TGTGCCAGCAGTTACCCCCAAGAGGGCTACAATGAGCAGTTCTTC; CDR3: CASSYPQEGYNEQFF; D: -; V: TRBV6-6; length: 15; size: -; J: TRBJ2-1
DNA: TGTGCCAGCAGCTCCAATTGGGGTAGCGGGAGCACAGATACGCAGTATTTT; CDR3: CASSSNWGSGSTDTQYF; D: TRBD2; V: TRBV11-2; length: 17; size: -; J: TRBJ2-3
DNA: TGTGCCAGCAGCGAAAGCCCGACTAGCGGTGGAGACGAGCAGTACTTC; CDR3: CASSESPTSGGDEQYF; D: TRBD2; V: TRBV5-4; length: 16; size: -; J: TRBJ2-7